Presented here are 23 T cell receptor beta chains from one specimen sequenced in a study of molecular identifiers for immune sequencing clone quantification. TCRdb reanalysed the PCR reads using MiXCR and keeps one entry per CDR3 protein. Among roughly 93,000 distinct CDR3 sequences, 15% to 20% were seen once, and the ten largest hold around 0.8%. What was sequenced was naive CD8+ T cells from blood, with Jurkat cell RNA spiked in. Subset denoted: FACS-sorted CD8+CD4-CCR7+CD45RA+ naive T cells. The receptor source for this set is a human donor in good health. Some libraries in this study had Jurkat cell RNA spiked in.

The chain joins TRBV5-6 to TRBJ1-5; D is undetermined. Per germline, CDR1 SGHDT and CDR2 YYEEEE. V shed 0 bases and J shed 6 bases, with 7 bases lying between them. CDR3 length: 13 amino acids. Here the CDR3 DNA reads TGTGCCAGCAGCTTGGCCTTGGTTCAGCCCCAGCATTTT. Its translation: CASSLALVQPQHF.

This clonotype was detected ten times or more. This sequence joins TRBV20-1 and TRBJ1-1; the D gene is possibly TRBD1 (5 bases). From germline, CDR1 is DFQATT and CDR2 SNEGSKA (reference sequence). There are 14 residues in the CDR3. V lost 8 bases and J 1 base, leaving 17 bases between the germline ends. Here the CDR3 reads CSHLRPGPNTEAFF. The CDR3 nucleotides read TGCAGTCATTTGAGGCCAGGGCCGAACACTGAAGCTTTCTTT.

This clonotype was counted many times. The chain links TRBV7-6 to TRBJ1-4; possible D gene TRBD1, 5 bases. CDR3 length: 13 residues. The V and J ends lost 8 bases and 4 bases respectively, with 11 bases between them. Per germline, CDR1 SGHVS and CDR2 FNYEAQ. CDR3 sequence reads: CASRAGFNEKLFF. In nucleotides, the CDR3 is TGTGCCAGCCGCGCAGGGTTTAATGAAAAACTGTTTTTT.

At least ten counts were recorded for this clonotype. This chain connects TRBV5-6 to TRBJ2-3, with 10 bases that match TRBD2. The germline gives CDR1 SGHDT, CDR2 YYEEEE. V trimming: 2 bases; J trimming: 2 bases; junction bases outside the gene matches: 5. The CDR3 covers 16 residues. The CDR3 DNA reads TGTGCCAGCAGCTTAGCGGGGGGGTCCATCACAGATACGCAGTATTTT. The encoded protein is CASSLAGGSITDTQYF.

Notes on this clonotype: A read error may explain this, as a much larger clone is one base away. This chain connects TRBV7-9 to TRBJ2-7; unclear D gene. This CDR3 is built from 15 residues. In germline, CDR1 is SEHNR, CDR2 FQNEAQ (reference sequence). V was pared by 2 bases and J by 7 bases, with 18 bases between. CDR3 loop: CASSLLMAENREQYF. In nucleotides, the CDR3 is TGTGCCAGCAGCTTACTCATGGCAGAGAATAGGGAGCAGTACTTC.

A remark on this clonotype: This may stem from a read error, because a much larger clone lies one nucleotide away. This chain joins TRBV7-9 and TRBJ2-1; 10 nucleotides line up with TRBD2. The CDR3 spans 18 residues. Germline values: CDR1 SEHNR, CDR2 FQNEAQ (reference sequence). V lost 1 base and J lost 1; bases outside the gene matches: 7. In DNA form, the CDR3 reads TGTGCCAGCAGCTTAGGAACAGCGGGAGGGCCATCCTACAATGAGCAGTTCTTC. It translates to CASSLGTAGGPSYNEQFF.

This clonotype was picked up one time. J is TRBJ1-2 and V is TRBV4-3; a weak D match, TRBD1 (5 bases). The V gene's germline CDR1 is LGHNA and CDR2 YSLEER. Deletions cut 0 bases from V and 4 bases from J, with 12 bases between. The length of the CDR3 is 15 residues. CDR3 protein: CASSQDRGGSYGYTF. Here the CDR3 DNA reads TGCGCCAGCAGCCAAGATCGGGGGGGTAGCTATGGCTACACCTTC.

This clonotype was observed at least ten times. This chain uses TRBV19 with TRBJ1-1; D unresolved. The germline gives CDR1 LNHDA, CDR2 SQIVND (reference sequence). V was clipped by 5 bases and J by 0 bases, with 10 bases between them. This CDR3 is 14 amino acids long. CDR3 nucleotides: TGTGCCAGTAGTGGCAGGCCTCTGAACACTGAAGCTTTCTTT. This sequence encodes CASSGRPLNTEAFF.

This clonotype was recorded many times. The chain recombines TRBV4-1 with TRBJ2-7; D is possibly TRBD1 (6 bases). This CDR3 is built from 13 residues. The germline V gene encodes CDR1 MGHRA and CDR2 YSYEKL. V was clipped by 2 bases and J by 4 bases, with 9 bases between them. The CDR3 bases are TGCGCCAGCAGCCAACAACAGGGTTACGAGCAGTACTTC. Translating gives CASSQQQGYEQYF.

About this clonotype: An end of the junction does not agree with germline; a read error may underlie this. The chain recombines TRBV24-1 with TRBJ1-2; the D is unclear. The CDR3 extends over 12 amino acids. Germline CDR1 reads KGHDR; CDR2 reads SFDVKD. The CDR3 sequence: CATSGGNHGYTF. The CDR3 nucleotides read TGTGCCACCAGTGGGGGTAACCATGGCTACACCTTC.

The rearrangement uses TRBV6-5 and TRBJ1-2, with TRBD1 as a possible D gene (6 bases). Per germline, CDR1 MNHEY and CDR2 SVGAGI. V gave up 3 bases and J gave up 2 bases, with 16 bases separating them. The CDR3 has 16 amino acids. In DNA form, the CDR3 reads TGTGCCAGCAGTTATCTTGTCGGGGGGCTCAACTATGGCTACACCTTC. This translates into CASSYLVGGLNYGYTF.

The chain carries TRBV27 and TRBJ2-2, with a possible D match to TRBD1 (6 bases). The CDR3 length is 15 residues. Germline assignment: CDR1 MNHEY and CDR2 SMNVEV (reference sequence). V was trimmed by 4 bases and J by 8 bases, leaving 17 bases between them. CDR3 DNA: TGTGCCAGCAGTTCGAGGGACCCAGGGGTAGGGGAGCTGTTTTTT. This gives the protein CASSSRDPGVGELFF.

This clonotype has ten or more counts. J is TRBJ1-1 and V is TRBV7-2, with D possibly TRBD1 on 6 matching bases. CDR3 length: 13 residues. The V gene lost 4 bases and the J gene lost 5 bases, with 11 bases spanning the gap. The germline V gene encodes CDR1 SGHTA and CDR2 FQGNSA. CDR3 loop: CASSWGQKTEAFF. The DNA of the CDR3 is TGTGCCAGCAGCTGGGGGCAGAAAACTGAAGCTTTCTTT.

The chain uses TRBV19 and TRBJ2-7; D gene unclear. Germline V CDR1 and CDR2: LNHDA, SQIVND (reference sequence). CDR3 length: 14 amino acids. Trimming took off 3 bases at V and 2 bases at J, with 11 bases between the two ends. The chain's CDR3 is CASSIGNQPYEQYF. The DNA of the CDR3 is TGTGCCAGTAGTATCGGAAATCAACCCTACGAGCAGTACTTC.

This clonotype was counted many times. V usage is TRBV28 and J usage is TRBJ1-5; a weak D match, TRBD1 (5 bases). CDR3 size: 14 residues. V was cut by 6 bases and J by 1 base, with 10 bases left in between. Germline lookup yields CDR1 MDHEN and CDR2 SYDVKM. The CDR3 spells CASRPRASNQPQHF. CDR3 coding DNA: TGTGCCAGCAGGCCCAGGGCGAGCAATCAGCCCCAGCATTTT.

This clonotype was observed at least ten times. The CDR3 loop is CASSPRLAGGSYEQYF. CDR3 bases: TGTGCCAGCAGCCCCCGATTGGCGGGAGGCTCCTACGAGCAGTACTTC. The J gene is TRBJ2-7, the V gene TRBV7-9; the match to TRBD2 covers 8 bases. The CDR3 consists of 16 residues. V was pared by 5 bases and J by 0 bases, with 9 bases of the junction left unmatched. The germline V gene has CDR1 SEHNR and CDR2 FQNEAQ (reference sequence).

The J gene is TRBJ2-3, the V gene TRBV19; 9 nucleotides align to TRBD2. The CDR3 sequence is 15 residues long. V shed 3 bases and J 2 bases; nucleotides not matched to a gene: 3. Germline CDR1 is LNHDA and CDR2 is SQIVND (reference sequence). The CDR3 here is CASSMTSGYTDTQYF. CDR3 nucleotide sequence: TGTGCCAGTAGTATGACTAGCGGATACACAGATACGCAGTATTTT.

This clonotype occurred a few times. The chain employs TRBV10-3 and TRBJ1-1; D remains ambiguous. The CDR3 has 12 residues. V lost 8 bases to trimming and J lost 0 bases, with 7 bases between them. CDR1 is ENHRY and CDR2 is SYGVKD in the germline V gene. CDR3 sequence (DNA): TGTGCCATCGGCGGCGTGAACACTGAAGCTTTCTTT. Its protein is CAIGGVNTEAFF.

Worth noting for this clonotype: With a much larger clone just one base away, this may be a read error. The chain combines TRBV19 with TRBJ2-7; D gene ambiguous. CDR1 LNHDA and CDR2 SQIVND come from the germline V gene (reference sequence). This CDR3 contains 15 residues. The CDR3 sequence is CASSIGSQSSHEQYF. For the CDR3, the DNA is TGTGCCAGTAGTATTGGTTCACAGTCCTCCCACGAGCAGTACTTC.

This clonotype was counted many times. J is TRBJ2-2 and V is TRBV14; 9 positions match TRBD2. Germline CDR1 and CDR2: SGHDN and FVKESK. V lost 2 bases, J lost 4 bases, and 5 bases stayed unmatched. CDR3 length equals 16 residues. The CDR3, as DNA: TGTGCCAGCAGCCAACTAGCGGGACTTTCCACCGGGGAGCTGTTTTTT. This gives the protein CASSQLAGLSTGELFF. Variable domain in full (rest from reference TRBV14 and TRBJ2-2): EAGVTQFPSHSVIEKGQTVTLRCDPISGHDNLYWYRRVMGKEIKFLLHFVKESKQDESGMPNNRFLAERTGGTYSTLKVQPAELEDSGVYFCASSQLAGLSTGELFFGEGSRLTVL.

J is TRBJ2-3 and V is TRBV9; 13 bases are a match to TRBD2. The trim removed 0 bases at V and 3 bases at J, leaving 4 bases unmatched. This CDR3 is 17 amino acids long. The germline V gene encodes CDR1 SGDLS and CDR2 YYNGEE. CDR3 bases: TGTGCCAGCAGCGTAGACGGACTAGCGGGAGTTACAGATACGCAGTATTTT. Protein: CASSVDGLAGVTDTQYF.

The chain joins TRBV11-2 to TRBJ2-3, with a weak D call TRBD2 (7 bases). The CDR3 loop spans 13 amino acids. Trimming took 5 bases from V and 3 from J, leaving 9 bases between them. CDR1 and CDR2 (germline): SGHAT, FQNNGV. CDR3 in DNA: TGTGCCAGCAGCAGGGGGGGGACAGATACGCAGTATTTT. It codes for CASSRGGTDTQYF.

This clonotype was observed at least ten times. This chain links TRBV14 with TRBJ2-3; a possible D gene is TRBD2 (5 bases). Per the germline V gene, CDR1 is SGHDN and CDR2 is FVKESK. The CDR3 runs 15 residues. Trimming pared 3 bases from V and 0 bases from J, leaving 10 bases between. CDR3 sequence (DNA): TGTGCCAGCAGCCAGCGTAGCGCTAGCACAGATACGCAGTATTTT. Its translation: CASSQRSASTDTQYF. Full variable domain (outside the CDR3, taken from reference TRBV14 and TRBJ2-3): EAGVTQFPSHSVIEKGQTVTLRCDPISGHDNLYWYRRVMGKEIKFLLHFVKESKQDESGMPNNRFLAERTGGTYSTLKVQPAELEDSGVYFCASSQRSASTDTQYFGPGTRLTVL.